This is a list of T cell receptor beta chains from one sample in a study of PD-1 blockade in classical Hodgkin lymphoma. Data came from immunoSEQ multiplex PCR; TCRdb stores just in-frame clones and leaves some out. The top ten clones hold about 7% of a sample with fewer than 20,000 clones, more than 80% of them seen once. Sequencing used peripheral blood mononuclear cells (PBMCs). These receptors were obtained from a human donor with classical Hodgkin lymphoma. Each CDR3 is given with its conserved first and last residue. D genes are given only for firm matches. Only part of the rows carry a size: once, few, many, or a class if the clone is expanded.

V: TRBV30; size: .; J: TRBJ2-7; D: .; length: 13; CDR3: CAWSEGGLGEQYF; DNA: TGTGCCTGGAGTGAGGGTGGCTTGGGCGAGCAGTACTTC
V: TRBV7-9; size: .; J: TRBJ2-7; D: TRBD2; length: 15; CDR3: CASRPIAGSGYEQYF; DNA: TGTGCCAGCCGACCCATAGCGGGATCGGGGTACGAGCAGTACTTC
V: TRBV28; size: .; J: TRBJ2-3; D: TRBD2; length: 16; CDR3: CASPPLAGVLMDTQYF; DNA: TGTGCCAGCCCCCCCCTAGCGGGAGTACTCATGGATACGCAGTATTTT
V: TRBV25-1; size: once; J: TRBJ1-5; D: TRBD1; length: 17; CDR3: CASSETLPGQGTQPQHF; DNA: TGTGCCAGCAGTGAAACGCTTCCGGGACAGGGGACTCAGCCCCAGCATTTT
V: TRBV27; size: .; J: TRBJ2-2; D: .; length: 13; CDR3: CASSQVHTGELFF; DNA: TGTGCCAGCAGTCAAGTTCATACCGGGGAGCTGTTTTTT
V: TRBV30; size: .; J: TRBJ1-2; D: TRBD1; length: 11; CDR3: CASGTGYGYTF; DNA: TGTGCCTCTGGGACAGGCTATGGCTACACCTTC
V: TRBV7-2; size: .; J: TRBJ2-5; D: .; length: 16; CDR3: CASSLRNKGSGETQYF; DNA: TGTGCCAGCAGCTTAAGAAACAAAGGGAGTGGGGAGACCCAGTACTTC
V: TRBV19; size: .; J: TRBJ2-2; D: .; length: 14; CDR3: CASRVLGATGELFF; DNA: TGTGCCAGTAGGGTACTAGGGGCCACCGGGGAGCTGTTTTTT
V: TRBV19; size: .; J: TRBJ1-3; D: .; length: 15; CDR3: CASSPGTRSGNTIYF; DNA: TGTGCCAGTAGCCCTGGGACTCGCTCTGGAAACACCATATATTTT
V: TRBV10-1; size: .; J: TRBJ2-1; D: TRBD2; length: 16; CDR3: CASTSVGLAGAGEQFF; DNA: TGCGCCAGCACCTCTGTGGGACTAGCGGGAGCAGGAGAGCAGTTCTTC
V: TRBV9; size: .; J: TRBJ1-3; D: .; length: 11; CDR3: CASSEGDTIYF; DNA: TGTGCCAGCAGCGAGGGGGACACCATATATTTT
V: TRBV6-5; size: .; J: TRBJ1-6; D: .; length: 14; CDR3: CASKITRENSPLHF; DNA: TGTGCCAGCAAAATAACACGGGAAAATTCACCCCTCCACTTT
V: TRBV7-2; size: .; J: TRBJ2-2; D: TRBD2; length: 14; CDR3: CASSSGLATGELFF; DNA: TGTGCCAGCAGCTCGGGACTAGCGACCGGGGAGCTGTTTTTT
V: TRBV19; size: .; J: TRBJ2-1; D: .; length: 11; CDR3: CASSGLDEQFF; DNA: TGTGCCAGTAGCGGACTGGATGAGCAGTTCTTC
V: TRBV6-5; size: .; J: TRBJ1-3; D: .; length: 12; CDR3: CASKGTGNTIYF; DNA: TGTGCCAGCAAAGGAACTGGAAACACCATATATTTT
V: TRBV7-9; size: .; J: TRBJ1-5; D: .; length: 17; CDR3: CASSPKQGRRGNQPQHF; DNA: TGTGCCAGCAGCCCCAAACAGGGACGACGTGGCAATCAGCCCCAGCATTTT
V: TRBV25-1; size: .; J: TRBJ1-4; D: .; length: 16; CDR3: CASTREEGSTNEKLFF; DNA: TGTGCCAGCACCCGAGAGGAGGGGTCAACTAATGAAAAACTGTTTTTT
V: TRBV11-2; size: .; J: TRBJ2-1; D: TRBD2; length: 13; CDR3: CASNNPGGDGQFF; DNA: TGTGCCAGCAACAACCCGGGGGGGGATGGGCAGTTCTTC
V: TRBV6-4; size: .; J: TRBJ2-3; D: .; length: 14; CDR3: CASSEGTDTDTQYF; DNA: TGTGCCAGCAGTGAAGGGACTGACACAGATACGCAGTATTTT
V: TRBV19; size: .; J: TRBJ2-7; D: .; length: 13; CDR3: CATREGSRYEQYF; DNA: TGTGCCACCCGCGAGGGGTCAAGATACGAGCAGTACTTC
V: TRBV11-2; size: .; J: TRBJ1-2; D: .; length: 13; CDR3: CASSTRTEYGYTF; DNA: TGTGCCAGCAGCACCCGGACAGAATATGGCTACACCTTC
V: TRBV6-9; size: once; J: TRBJ2-2; D: TRBD1; length: 14; CDR3: CASTGQGPAGELFF; DNA: TGTGCCAGCACCGGACAGGGACCTGCCGGGGAGCTGTTTTTT
V: TRBV4-1; size: once; J: TRBJ1-3; D: TRBD1; length: 18; CDR3: CASSQEGFPQGAGNTIYF; DNA: TGCGCCAGCAGCCAAGAAGGTTTCCCACAGGGGGCTGGAAACACCATATATTTT
V: TRBV6-4; size: once; J: TRBJ1-5; D: .; length: 15; CDR3: CASSDSGGGGQPQHF; DNA: TGTGCCAGCAGTGACTCGGGGGGGGGCGGGCAGCCCCAGCATTTT
V: TRBV11-2; size: .; J: TRBJ2-6; D: TRBD1; length: 17; CDR3: CASSPGTGESGANVLTF; DNA: TGTGCCAGCAGCCCCGGGACAGGGGAGTCTGGGGCCAACGTCCTGACTTTC
V: TRBV19; size: .; J: TRBJ2-4; D: TRBD2; length: 14; CDR3: CASSRRGGANIQYF; DNA: TGTGCCAGTAGCCGGCGCGGGGGGGCAAACATTCAGTACTTC
V: TRBV12-5; size: once; J: TRBJ2-7; D: .; length: 15; CDR3: CASGLGKGSDYEQYF; DNA: TGTGCTAGTGGTTTGGGAAAAGGTTCCGACTACGAGCAGTACTTC
V: TRBV10-3; size: .; J: TRBJ2-7; D: .; length: 15; CDR3: CAISESPDSSYEQYF; DNA: TGTGCCATCAGTGAGTCCCCGGACAGCTCCTACGAGCAGTACTTC
V: TRBV23-1; size: .; J: TRBJ2-3; D: .; length: 15; CDR3: CASSHRISPTDTQYF; DNA: TGCGCCAGCAGTCATCGGATCAGTCCCACAGATACGCAGTATTTT
V: TRBV5-4; size: .; J: TRBJ2-2; D: .; length: 11; CDR3: CASTGTGELFF; DNA: TGTGCCAGCACCGGCACCGGGGAGCTGTTTTTT
V: TRBV2; size: few; J: TRBJ1-5; D: TRBD1; length: 13; CDR3: CASSGQGGQPQHF; DNA: TGTGCCAGCAGTGGACAGGGAGGTCAGCCCCAGCATTTT
V: TRBV7-6; size: .; J: TRBJ1-3; D: .; length: 14; CDR3: CASSLGVSGNTIYF; DNA: TGTGCCAGCAGCTTAGGGGTCTCTGGAAACACCATATATTTT
V: TRBV28; size: .; J: TRBJ2-3; D: .; length: 14; CDR3: CASTITGYPDTQYF; DNA: TGTGCCAGCACCATTACCGGGTACCCAGATACGCAGTATTTT
V: TRBV19; size: .; J: TRBJ1-1; D: .; length: 13; CDR3: CASKQGLGTEAFF; DNA: TGTGCCAGTAAACAGGGACTAGGCACTGAAGCTTTCTTT
V: TRBV2; size: .; J: TRBJ2-4; D: TRBD2; length: 16; CDR3: CASSELAGGPSNIQYF; DNA: TGTGCCAGCAGTGAATTAGCGGGAGGGCCTTCGAACATTCAGTACTTC
V: TRBV27; size: .; J: TRBJ2-7; D: .; length: 13; CDR3: CASSFSGAYEQYF; DNA: TGTGCCAGCAGTTTTAGCGGAGCCTACGAGCAGTACTTC
V: TRBV6-1; size: .; J: TRBJ1-5; D: .; length: 15; CDR3: CASSEGGLTSQPQHF; DNA: TGTGCCAGCAGTGAAGGGGGATTAACTTCTCAGCCCCAGCATTTT
V: TRBV9; size: .; J: TRBJ2-2; D: .; length: 15; CDR3: CASSGQGGDTGELFF; DNA: TGTGCCAGCAGCGGACAGGGCGGGGACACCGGGGAGCTGTTTTTT
V: TRBV6-5; size: .; J: TRBJ2-1; D: .; length: 14; CDR3: CASRPGPGGNEQFF; DNA: TGTGCCAGCAGACCGGGTCCCGGAGGAAATGAGCAGTTCTTC
V: TRBV19; size: .; J: TRBJ2-1; D: TRBD2; length: 15; CDR3: CASSWRLASVLEQFF; DNA: TGTGCCAGTAGTTGGCGACTAGCTTCGGTTTTGGAGCAGTTCTTC
V: TRBV7-2; size: once; J: TRBJ2-6; D: TRBD1; length: 18; CDR3: CASSLVRTGGYGANVLTF; DNA: TGTGCCAGCAGCTTAGTAAGGACAGGGGGGTATGGGGCCAACGTCCTGACTTTC
V: TRBV5-6; size: .; J: TRBJ1-5; D: .; length: 15; CDR3: CASSPSLGGNQPQHF; DNA: TGTGCCAGCAGCCCTTCGCTGGGGGGCAATCAGCCCCAGCATTTT
V: TRBV15; size: .; J: TRBJ2-5; D: .; length: 14; CDR3: CATSNPGRWETQYF; DNA: TGTGCCACCAGCAATCCCGGGCGATGGGAGACCCAGTACTTC
V: TRBV10-3; size: once; J: TRBJ1-2; D: TRBD1; length: 13; CDR3: CATQGGGEAGYTF; DNA: TGTGCCACCCAGGGGGGGGGCGAAGCGGGCTACACCTTC
V: TRBV5-6; size: .; J: TRBJ2-7; D: TRBD2; length: 17; CDR3: CASSPGFSGYLTYEQYF; DNA: TGTGCCAGCAGCCCGGGCTTTAGCGGGTACCTTACCTACGAGCAGTACTTC
V: TRBV6-5; size: .; J: TRBJ1-2; D: .; length: 15; CDR3: CASSYAFDRPYGYTF; DNA: TGTGCCAGCAGTTACGCTTTTGACAGGCCCTATGGCTACACCTTC
V: TRBV5-1; size: few; J: TRBJ1-4; D: .; length: 17; CDR3: CASSWTGQGSTNEKLFF; DNA: TGCGCCAGCAGCTGGACCGGGCAGGGGAGTACTAATGAAAAACTGTTTTTT
V: TRBV7-3; size: once; J: TRBJ1-2; D: .; length: 13; CDR3: CASSFGPNYGYTF; DNA: TGTGCCAGCAGCTTCGGCCCTAACTATGGCTACACCTTC
V: TRBV28; size: .; J: TRBJ2-7; D: .; length: 11; CDR3: CASSLLGEQYF; DNA: TGTGCCAGCAGTTTATTGGGAGAGCAGTACTTC
V: TRBV2; size: .; J: TRBJ2-6; D: .; length: 13; CDR3: CASRGSGANVLTF; DNA: TGTGCCAGCAGGGGCTCTGGGGCCAACGTCCTGACTTTC
V: TRBV28; size: .; J: TRBJ2-1; D: TRBD1; length: 18; CDR3: CASSFWDRARSSYNEQFF; DNA: TGTGCCAGCAGTTTTTGGGACAGGGCTAGAAGCTCCTACAATGAGCAGTTCTTC
V: TRBV27; size: .; J: TRBJ1-6; D: .; length: 13; CDR3: CASKGGRNSPLHF; DNA: TGTGCCAGCAAAGGGGGAAGAAATTCACCCCTCCACTTT
V: TRBV25-1; size: .; J: TRBJ2-3; D: .; length: 16; CDR3: CASRTQGEAGTDTQYF; DNA: TGTGCCAGCAGGACGCAGGGGGAGGCGGGGACAGATACGCAGTATTTT
V: TRBV11-2; size: .; J: TRBJ2-7; D: TRBD2; length: 19; CDR3: CASSLSGTSGTFYFYEQYF; DNA: TGTGCCAGCAGCCTCTCCGGGACTAGCGGAACGTTTTATTTCTACGAGCAGTACTTC
V: TRBV7-2; size: .; J: TRBJ1-2; D: .; length: 14; CDR3: CASSLDRGPYGYTF; DNA: TGTGCCAGCAGCTTAGACCGCGGCCCCTATGGCTACACCTTC
V: TRBV19; size: few; J: TRBJ2-1; D: TRBD2; length: 17; CDR3: CATNHLGLAGGPGEQFF; DNA: TGTGCAACCAATCACCTGGGACTAGCGGGAGGGCCAGGTGAGCAGTTCTTC
V: TRBV4-1; size: .; J: TRBJ1-3; D: .; length: 16; CDR3: CASSQEKRSSGNTIYF; DNA: TGCGCCAGCAGCCAAGAAAAACGGAGCTCTGGAAACACCATATATTTT